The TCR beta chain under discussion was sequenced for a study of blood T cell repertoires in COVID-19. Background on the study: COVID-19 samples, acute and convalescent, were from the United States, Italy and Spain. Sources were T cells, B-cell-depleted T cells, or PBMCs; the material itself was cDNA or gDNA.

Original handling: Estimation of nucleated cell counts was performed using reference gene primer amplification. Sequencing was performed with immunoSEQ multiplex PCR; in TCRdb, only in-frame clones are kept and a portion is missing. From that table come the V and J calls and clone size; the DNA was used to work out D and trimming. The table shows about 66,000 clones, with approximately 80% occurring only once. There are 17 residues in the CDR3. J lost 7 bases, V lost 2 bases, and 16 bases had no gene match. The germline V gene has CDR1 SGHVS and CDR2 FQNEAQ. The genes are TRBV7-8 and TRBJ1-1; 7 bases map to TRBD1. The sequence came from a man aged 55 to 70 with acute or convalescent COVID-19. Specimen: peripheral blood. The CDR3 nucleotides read TGTGCCAGCAGCTTAAAGACAGGGAAAATATTCAAGCATGAAGCTTTCTTT. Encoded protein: CASSLKTGKIFKHEAFF.